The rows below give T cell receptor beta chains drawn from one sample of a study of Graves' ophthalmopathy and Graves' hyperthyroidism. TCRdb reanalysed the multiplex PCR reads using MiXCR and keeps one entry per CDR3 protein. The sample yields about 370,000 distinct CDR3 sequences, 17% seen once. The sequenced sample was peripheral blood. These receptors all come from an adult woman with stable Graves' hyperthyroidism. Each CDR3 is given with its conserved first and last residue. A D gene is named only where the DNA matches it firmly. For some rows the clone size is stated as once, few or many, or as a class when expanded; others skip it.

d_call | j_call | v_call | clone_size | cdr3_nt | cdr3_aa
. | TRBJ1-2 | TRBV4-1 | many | TGCGCCAGCAGCCAAGGGAGTCTGGGTTTTGATTATGGCTACACCTTC | CASSQGSLGFDYGYTF
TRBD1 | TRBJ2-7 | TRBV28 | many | TGTGCCAGCAGTTTACGGACAGGGCAGTCCTACGAGCAGTACTTC | CASSLRTGQSYEQYF
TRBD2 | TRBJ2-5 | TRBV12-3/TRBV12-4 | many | TGTGCCAGCAGCGATCGGACTAGCGGGAGATCGAGGAAGACCCAGTACTTC | CASSDRTSGRSRKTQYF
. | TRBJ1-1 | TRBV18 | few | TGTGCCAGCTCACCGCGAGGGCAGACCATGAACACTGAAGCTTTCTTT | CASSPRGQTMNTEAFF
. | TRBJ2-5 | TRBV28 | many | TGTGCCAGCAGTACACCGGGACCCCAAGAGACCCAGTACTTC | CASSTPGPQETQYF
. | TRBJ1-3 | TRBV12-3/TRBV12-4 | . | TGTGCCAGCAGTTCCGGGAGAACTGGAAACACCATATATTTT | CASSSGRTGNTIYF
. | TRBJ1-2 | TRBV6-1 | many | TGTGCCAGCAGTCCCACTTCCGGGACGGTCTATGGCTACACCTTC | CASSPTSGTVYGYTF
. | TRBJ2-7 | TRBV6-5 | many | TGTGCCAGCAGTTACTTAGCGGAAAGCTCCTACGAGCAGTACTTC | CASSYLAESSYEQYF
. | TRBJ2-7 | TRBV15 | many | TGTGCCACCAGCAGAGGTGACGACTACGAGCAGTACTTC | CATSRGDDYEQYF
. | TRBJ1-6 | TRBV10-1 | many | TGCGCCAGCAGTGAGTGGGCAGCTACGAGCTCCTATAATTCACCCCTCCACTTT | CASSEWAATSSYNSPLHF
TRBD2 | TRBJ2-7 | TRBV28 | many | TGTGCCAGCAGTTCCACAGGACTAGCGGGAGGTAACGAGCAGTACTTC | CASSSTGLAGGNEQYF
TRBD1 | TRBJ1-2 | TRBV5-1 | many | TGCGCCAGCGGGAACTGGGGACAGGACGACTATGGCTACACCTTC | CASGNWGQDDYGYTF
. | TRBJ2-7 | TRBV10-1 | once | TGCGCCAGCACCCGGCTGACAGGGAGGCGCGAGCAGTACTTC | CASTRLTGRREQYF
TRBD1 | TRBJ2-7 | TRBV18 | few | TGTGCCAGCTCACCCGACAGGGCGGGTAGCGAGCAGTACTTC | CASSPDRAGSEQYF
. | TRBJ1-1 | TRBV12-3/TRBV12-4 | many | TGTGCCAGCAGTTTAGTGTACGCTGAAGCTTTCTTT | CASSLVYAEAFF
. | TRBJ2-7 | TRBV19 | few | TGTGCCAGTAGTACCGACAGGATAAACTACGAGCAGTACTTC | CASSTDRINYEQYF
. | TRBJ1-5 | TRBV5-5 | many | TGTGCCAGCAGCTTTGAGGCATCTAGCAATCAGCCCCAGCATTTT | CASSFEASSNQPQHF
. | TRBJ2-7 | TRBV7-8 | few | TGTGCCAGCAGCAATACCCGGGACCACCCTCGCCGAGACAGATACGAGCAGTACTTC | CASSNTRDHPRRDRYEQYF
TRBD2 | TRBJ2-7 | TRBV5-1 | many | TGCGCCAGCAGCTCAAGCGGGAGTGTCGACGAGCAGTACTTC | CASSSSGSVDEQYF
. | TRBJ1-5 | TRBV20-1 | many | TGCAGTGCTAGAGCCGGCCAGGGAGAGAATCAGCCCCAGCATTTT | CSARAGQGENQPQHF
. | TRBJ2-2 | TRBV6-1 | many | TGTGCCAGCAGATCCCAGACAGGCGCGACCGGGGAGCTGTTTTTT | CASRSQTGATGELFF
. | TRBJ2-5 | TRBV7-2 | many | TGTGCCAGCAGATACAGAGAGTGGAAGGAGACCCAGTACTTC | CASRYREWKETQYF
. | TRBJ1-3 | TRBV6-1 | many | TGTGCCAGCAGTGTGTCGTGGCAGCGAGACACCATATATTTT | CASSVSWQRDTIYF